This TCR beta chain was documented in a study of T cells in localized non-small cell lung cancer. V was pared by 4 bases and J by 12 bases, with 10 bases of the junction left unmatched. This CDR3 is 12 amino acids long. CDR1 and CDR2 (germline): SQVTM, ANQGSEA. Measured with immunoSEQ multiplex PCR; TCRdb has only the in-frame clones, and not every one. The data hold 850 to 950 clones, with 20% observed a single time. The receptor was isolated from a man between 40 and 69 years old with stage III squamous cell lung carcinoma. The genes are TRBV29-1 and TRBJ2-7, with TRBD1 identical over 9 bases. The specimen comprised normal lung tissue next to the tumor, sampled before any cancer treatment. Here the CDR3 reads CSVVTGGLGRYF. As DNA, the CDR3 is TGCAGCGTTGTGACAGGGGGATTGGGGCGGTACTTC.